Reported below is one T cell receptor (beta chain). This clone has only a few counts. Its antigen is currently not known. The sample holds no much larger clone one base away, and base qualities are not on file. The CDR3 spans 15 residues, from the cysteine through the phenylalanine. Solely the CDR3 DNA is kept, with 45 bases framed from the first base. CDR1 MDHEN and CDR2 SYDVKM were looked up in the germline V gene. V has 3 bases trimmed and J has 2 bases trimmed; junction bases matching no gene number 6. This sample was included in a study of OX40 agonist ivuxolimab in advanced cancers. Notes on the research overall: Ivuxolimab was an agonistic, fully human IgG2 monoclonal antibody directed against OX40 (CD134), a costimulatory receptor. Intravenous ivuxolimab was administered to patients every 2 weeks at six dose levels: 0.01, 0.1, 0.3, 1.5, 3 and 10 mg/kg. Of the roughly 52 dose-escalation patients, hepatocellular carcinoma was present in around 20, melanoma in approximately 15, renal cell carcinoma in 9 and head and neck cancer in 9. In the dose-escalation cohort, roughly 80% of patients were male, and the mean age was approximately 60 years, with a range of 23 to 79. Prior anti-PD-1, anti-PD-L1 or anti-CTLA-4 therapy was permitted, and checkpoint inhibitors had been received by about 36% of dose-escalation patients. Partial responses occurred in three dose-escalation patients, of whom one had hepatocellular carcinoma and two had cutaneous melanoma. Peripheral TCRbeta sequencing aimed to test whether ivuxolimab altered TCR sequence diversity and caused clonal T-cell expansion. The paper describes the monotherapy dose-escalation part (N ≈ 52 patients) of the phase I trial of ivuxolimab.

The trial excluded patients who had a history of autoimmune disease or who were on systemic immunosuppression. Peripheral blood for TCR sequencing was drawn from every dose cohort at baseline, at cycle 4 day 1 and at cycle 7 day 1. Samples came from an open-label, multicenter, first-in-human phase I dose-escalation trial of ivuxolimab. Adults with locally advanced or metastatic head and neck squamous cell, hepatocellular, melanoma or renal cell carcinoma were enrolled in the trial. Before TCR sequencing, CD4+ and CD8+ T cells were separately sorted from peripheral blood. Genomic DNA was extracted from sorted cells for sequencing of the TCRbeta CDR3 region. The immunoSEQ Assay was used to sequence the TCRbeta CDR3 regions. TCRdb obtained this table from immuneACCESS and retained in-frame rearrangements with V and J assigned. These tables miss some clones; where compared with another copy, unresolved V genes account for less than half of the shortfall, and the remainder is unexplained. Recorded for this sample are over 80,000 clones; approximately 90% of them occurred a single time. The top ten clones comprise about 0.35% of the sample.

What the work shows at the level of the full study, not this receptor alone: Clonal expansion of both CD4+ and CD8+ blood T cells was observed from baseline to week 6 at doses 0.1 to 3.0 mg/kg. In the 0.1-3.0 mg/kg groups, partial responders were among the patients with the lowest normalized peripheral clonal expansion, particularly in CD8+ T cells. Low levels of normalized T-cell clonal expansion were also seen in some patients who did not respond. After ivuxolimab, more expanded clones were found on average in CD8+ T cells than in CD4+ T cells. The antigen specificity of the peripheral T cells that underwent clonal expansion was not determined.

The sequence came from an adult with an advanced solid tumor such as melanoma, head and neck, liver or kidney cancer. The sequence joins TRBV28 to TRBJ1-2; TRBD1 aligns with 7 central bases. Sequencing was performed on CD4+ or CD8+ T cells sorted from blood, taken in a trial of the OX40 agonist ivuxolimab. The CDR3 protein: CASSFPGGRNYGYTF. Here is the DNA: TGTGCCAGCAGTTTTCCAGGGGGTCGGAACTATGGCTACACCTTC.